What follows is one T cell receptor (beta chain) and its context. Per germline, CDR1 MNHEY and CDR2 SMNVEV (reference sequence). CDR3 length equals 14 residues. V dropped 5 bases and J dropped 4; count of bases not matched to a gene: 5. The sample originates from a study of blood T cell repertoires in COVID-19. The data were produced by immunoSEQ multiplex PCR, yet TCRdb's version contains in-frame clones alone and is incomplete. The repertoire holds 400,000 or so clones, with roughly 88% as singletons. This TCR derives from a man aged 18 to 29 who had recovered from COVID-19. The sequencing input was PBMCs or T cells enriched from blood (not recorded which). The chain couples TRBV27 to TRBJ1-1; TRBD1 matches at 9 bases. The CDR3 here is CASSIQGASTEAFF. The CDR3 DNA sequence: TGTGCCAGCAGTATACAGGGGGCGTCCACTGAAGCTTTCTTT.